This TCR beta chain was sequenced in a study of blood T cell repertoires in COVID-19. Study at large: PBMCs, B-cell-depleted T cells, or T cells were the source of the cDNA or gDNA that made up the material.

Profiling relied on immunoSEQ multiplex PCR, and the TCRdb table lists in-frame clones only, not all of them. This sample yields approximately 210,000 clones, of which around 92% are seen a single time; 6.5% to 9.5% belongs to the top ten. This CDR3 spans 13 amino acids. V trimming: 5 bases; J trimming: 4 bases; junction bases outside the gene matches: 3. Germline V lookup: CDR1 MDHEN, CDR2 SYDVKM. Material: PBMCs or T cells enriched from blood (not recorded which). The chain employs TRBV28 and TRBJ2-5; 8 nucleotides align to TRBD1. This receptor was taken from a woman between 18 and 29 years old who had recovered from COVID-19. CDR3 in amino acids: CASSAGQGETQYF. CDR3 DNA: TGTGCCAGCAGTGCCGGACAGGGAGAGACCCAGTACTTC. The whole variable domain, filled in from reference TRBV28 and TRBJ2-5, reads DVKVTQSSRYLVKRTGEKVFLECVQDMDHENMFWYRQDPGLGLRLIYFSYDVKMKEKGDIPEGYSVSREKKERFSLILESASTNQTSMYLCASSAGQGETQYFGPGTRLLVL.